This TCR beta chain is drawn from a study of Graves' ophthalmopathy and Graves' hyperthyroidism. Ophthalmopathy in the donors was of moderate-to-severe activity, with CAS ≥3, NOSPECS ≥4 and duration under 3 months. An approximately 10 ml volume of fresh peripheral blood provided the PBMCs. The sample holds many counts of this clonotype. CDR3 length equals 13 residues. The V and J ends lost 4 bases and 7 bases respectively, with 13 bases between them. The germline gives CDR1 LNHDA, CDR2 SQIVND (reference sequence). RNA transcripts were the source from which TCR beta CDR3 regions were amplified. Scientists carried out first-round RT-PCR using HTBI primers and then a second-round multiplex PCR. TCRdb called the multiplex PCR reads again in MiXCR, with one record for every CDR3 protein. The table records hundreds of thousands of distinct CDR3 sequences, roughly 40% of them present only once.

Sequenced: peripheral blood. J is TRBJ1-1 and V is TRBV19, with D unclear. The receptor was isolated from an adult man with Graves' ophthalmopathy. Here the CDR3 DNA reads TGTGCCAGTAGTAACCGACGGAGCTATGAAGCTTTCTTT. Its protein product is CASSNRRSYEAFF.